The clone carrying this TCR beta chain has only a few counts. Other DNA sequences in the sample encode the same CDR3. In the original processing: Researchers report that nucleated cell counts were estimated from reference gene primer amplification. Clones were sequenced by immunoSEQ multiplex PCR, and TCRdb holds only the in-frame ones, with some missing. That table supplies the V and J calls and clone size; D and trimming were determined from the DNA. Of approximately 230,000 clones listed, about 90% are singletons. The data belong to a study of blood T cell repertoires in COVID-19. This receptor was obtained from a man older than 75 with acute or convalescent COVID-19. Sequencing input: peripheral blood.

DNA of the CDR3: TGTGCCAGCGCCGGGGACAATCAGCCCCAGCATTTT. Protein: CASAGDNQPQHF. The chain uses TRBV2 and TRBJ1-5, with D unclear. This CDR3 contains 12 residues. CDR1 and CDR2 from the germline V gene are SNHLY and FYNNEI. V shed 8 bases and J shed 3 bases, with 8 bases lying between them.